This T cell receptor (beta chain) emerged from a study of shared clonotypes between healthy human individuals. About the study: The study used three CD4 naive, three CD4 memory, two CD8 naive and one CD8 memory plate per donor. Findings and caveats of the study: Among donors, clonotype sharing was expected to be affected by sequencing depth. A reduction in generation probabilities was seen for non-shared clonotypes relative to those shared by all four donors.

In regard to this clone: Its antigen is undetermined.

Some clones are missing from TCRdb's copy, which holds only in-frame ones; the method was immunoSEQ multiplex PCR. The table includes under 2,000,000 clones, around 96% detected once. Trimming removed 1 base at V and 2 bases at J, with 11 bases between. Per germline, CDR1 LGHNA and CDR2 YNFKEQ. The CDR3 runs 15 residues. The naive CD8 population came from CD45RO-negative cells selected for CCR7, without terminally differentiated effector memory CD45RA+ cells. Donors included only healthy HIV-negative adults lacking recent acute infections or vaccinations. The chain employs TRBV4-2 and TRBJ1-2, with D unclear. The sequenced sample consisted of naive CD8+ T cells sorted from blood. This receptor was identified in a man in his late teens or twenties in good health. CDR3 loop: CASSQAEAVNYGYTF. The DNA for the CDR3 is TGTGCCAGCAGCCAAGCCGAAGCAGTAAACTATGGCTACACCTTC.